These 19 T cell receptor beta chains originate from one sample sequenced in a study of T cell repertoires in cytomegalovirus infection. MiXCR, applied by TCRdb to the reads, yields one record per CDR3 protein. The sample includes a few hundred thousand distinct CDR3 sequences, 9.5% of them seen just once. Input material: PBMCs. The receptors originated from a human donor in good health (CMV status not recorded). Some clones in this sample may be carry-over from other donors' samples.

Many counts were recorded for this clonotype. This chain connects TRBV29-1 to TRBJ2-6; D uncertain. The germline V and J ends were trimmed by 5 bases and 0 bases, with 8 bases remaining between them. Per the germline V gene, CDR1 is SQVTM and CDR2 is ANQGSEA. This CDR3 is built from 14 residues. The CDR3 here is CSVRSSSGANVLTF. The CDR3 DNA is TGCAGCGTTCGCTCTAGCTCTGGGGCCAACGTCCTGACTTTC. The full variable domain, with the rest looked up from reference TRBV29-1 and TRBJ2-6, is SAVISQKPSRDICQRGTSLTIQCQVDSQVTMMFWYRQQPGQSLTLIATANQGSEATYESGFVIDKFPISRPNLTFSTLTVSNMSPEDSSIYLCSVRSSSGANVLTFGAGSRLTVL.

This clonotype was recorded many times. J is TRBJ2-4 and V is TRBV7-2; D unclear. This CDR3 has 16 residues. V was cut by 4 bases and J by 0 bases, with 13 bases left in between. The V gene's germline CDR1 is SGHTA and CDR2 FQGNSA. The CDR3 spells CASSSKGPRAKNIQYF. CDR3 DNA: TGTGCCAGCAGCTCAAAGGGCCCTAGAGCCAAAAACATTCAGTACTTC.

The CDR3 DNA sequence: TGTGCCAGTAGTAGGGAGGGACAGGGGTCGAGAGAGACCCAGTACTTC. Its protein product is CASSREGQGSRETQYF. This chain joins TRBV19 and TRBJ2-5, with 10 bases fitting TRBD1. CDR1 and CDR2 (germline): LNHDA, SQIVND (reference sequence). With V trimmed by 4 bases and J by 4 bases, 9 bases remained unmatched. This CDR3 has 16 residues.

The CDR3 DNA is TGCAGAGGGACTAGCGGCAACGAGCAGTACTTC. This translates into CRGTSGNEQYF. V and J are TRBV20-1 and TRBJ2-7, with TRBD2 matching 11 bases. Germline V gene lookup returns CDR1 DFQATT and CDR2 SNEGSKA (reference sequence). This CDR3 has 11 amino acids.

This clonotype was seen many times. The gene calls are TRBV7-2 and TRBJ1-2; D uncertain. The CDR3 spans 14 residues. V was shortened by 2 bases and J by 3 bases, with 10 bases between the two germline ends. The germline V gene has CDR1 SGHTA and CDR2 FQGNSA. CDR3 amino acids: CASSLSGPDYGYTF. The CDR3 DNA reads TGTGCCAGCAGCTTATCGGGCCCAGACTATGGCTACACCTTC.

In its sample, this clonotype was seen a few times. V and J are TRBV11-3 and TRBJ1-1, with D maybe TRBD1 (6 bases). Germline CDR1 and CDR2: SGHNT and YENEEA. V was cut by 5 bases and J by 3 bases, with 16 bases left in between. The CDR3 runs to 15 residues. The CDR3 reads CASSVPRGGYTEAFF. The CDR3 nucleotides read TGTGCCAGCAGCGTCCCGAGGGGGGGCTACACTGAAGCTTTCTTT.

In this sample, this clonotype turned up many times. The V and J genes are TRBV12-3 or TRBV12-4 and TRBJ2-5, with D uncertain. The V end lost 1 base, the J end lost 9 bases, and 12 bases lay between the germline ends. CDR3 length: 13 amino acids. CDR3 loop: CASSLDGPGPQYF. In nucleotides, the CDR3 is TGTGCCAGCAGTTTAGACGGCCCCGGGCCCCAGTACTTC.

In its sample, this clonotype was seen a few times. The genes are TRBV10-3 and TRBJ1-1, with TRBD1 as a possible D gene (5 bases). The CDR3 has 13 amino acids. The germline V and J ends were trimmed by 4 bases and 7 bases, with 13 bases remaining between them. CDR1 ENHRY and CDR2 SYGVKD come from the germline V gene. This CDR3 reads CAISGERRGEAFF. The CDR3 region has the DNA TGTGCCATCAGTGGGGAGAGAAGGGGTGAAGCTTTCTTT.

This clonotype was observed a handful of times. This rearrangement joins TRBV6-1 to TRBJ1-6, with D possibly TRBD1 on 5 matching bases. CDR3 length: 15 amino acids. V was clipped by 2 bases and J by 6 bases, with 11 bases between them. Germline CDR1 MNHNS, CDR2 SASEGT. CDR3 sequence (DNA): TGTGCCAGCAGTGAAAGGGGTCTCGGTAATTCACCCCTCCACTTT. Protein product: CASSERGLGNSPLHF.

This clonotype showed up just a few times. The gene calls are TRBV7-2 and TRBJ2-1; 7 nucleotides line up with TRBD1. V trimming: 8 bases; J trimming: 5 bases; junction bases outside the gene matches: 6. In germline, CDR1 is SGHTA, CDR2 FQGNSA. The CDR3 length is 13 residues. The CDR3 nucleotides are TGTGCCAGCGGCCGTGACAGGGACAATGAGCAGTTCTTC. This gives the protein CASGRDRDNEQFF. The variable domain in full, with the rest retrieved from reference TRBV7-2 and TRBJ2-1, is GAGVSQSPSNKVTEKGKDVELRCDPISGHTALYWYRQSLGQGLEFLIYFQGNSAPDKSGLPSDRFSAERTGGSVSTLTIQRTQQEDSAVYLCASGRDRDNEQFFGPGTRLTVL.

This clonotype appeared many times. The chain uses TRBV15 and TRBJ2-7; tentative D call: TRBD1 (5 bases). Trimming left V 2 bases short and J 3 bases short, with 11 bases between. The CDR3 has 14 residues. Per the germline V gene, CDR1 is LNHNV and CDR2 is YYDKDF (reference sequence). The CDR3 loop is CATSRWTSNYEQYF. In DNA form, the CDR3 reads TGTGCCACCAGCAGATGGACATCCAACTACGAGCAGTACTTC.

This chain uses TRBV2 with TRBJ2-7; D remains ambiguous. The CDR3 totals 14 residues. V lost 4 bases and J 2 bases, leaving 12 bases between the germline ends. CDR1 is SNHLY and CDR2 is FYNNEI in the germline V gene. CDR3 sequence: CASSVNPITYEQYF. The CDR3 nucleotides are TGTGCCAGCAGTGTTAATCCAATTACCTACGAGCAGTACTTC.

This clonotype has ten or more counts. The chain links TRBV29-1 to TRBJ2-4; 9 bases are a match to TRBD1. Germline V gene data show CDR1 as SQVTM and CDR2 as ANQGSEA. V dropped 6 bases and J dropped 7; count of bases not matched to a gene: 10. The CDR3 sequence is 14 residues long. The chain's CDR3 is CSVTGGGRTNIQYF. DNA for the CDR3: TGCAGCGTAACAGGGGGCGGGAGAACGAACATTCAGTACTTC.

In its sample, this clonotype was seen a few times. The CDR3 nucleotides are TGTGCCAGCAGCCCCGCAGGATTGGGCAATCAGCCCCAGCATTTT. Translation: CASSPAGLGNQPQHF. The chain joins TRBV7-9 to TRBJ1-5; D is ambiguous. Germline lookup yields CDR1 SEHNR and CDR2 FQNEAQ (reference sequence). V gave up 5 bases and J gave up 2 bases, with 13 bases separating them. The CDR3 is 15 amino acids.

This clonotype was detected many times. The chain recombines TRBV7-2 with TRBJ1-1; no reliable D call. The V end lost 6 bases, the J end lost 3 bases, and 5 bases lay between the germline ends. The CDR3 is made up of 11 amino acids. Per germline, CDR1 SGHTA and CDR2 FQGNSA. CDR3 amino acids: CASSLYTEAFF. The DNA for the CDR3 is TGTGCCAGCAGTTTATACACTGAAGCTTTCTTT.

V is TRBV5-1 and J is TRBJ2-7; D gene uncertain. This CDR3 contains 11 residues. V dropped 4 bases and J dropped 8 bases, with 10 bases sitting between them. Germline V CDR1 and CDR2: SGHRS, YFSETQ. The CDR3 nucleotides read TGCGCCAGCAGCGTTGGGTTGCAGCAGTACTTC. It translates to CASSVGLQQYF.

This clonotype was recorded at least ten times. The V gene is TRBV7-2, the J gene TRBJ1-6; perhaps TRBD1 as D (5 bases). Germline-derived CDR1 and CDR2 are SGHTA and FQGNSA. This CDR3 region has 17 residues. V shed 1 base and J shed 5 bases, with 15 bases lying between them. CDR3 in amino acids: CASSLGSRVGDNSPLHF. The CDR3 DNA reads TGTGCCAGCAGCTTAGGTAGCAGGGTGGGGGATAATTCACCCCTCCACTTT.

In this sample, this clonotype turned up a few times. The V gene is TRBV27, the J gene TRBJ2-1; TRBD1 might be the D (5 bases). V lost 3 bases and J lost 2, with 14 bases in between. The CDR3 is made up of 16 amino acids. Germline CDR1 is MNHEY and CDR2 is SMNVEV (reference sequence). The DNA for the CDR3 is TGTGCCAGCAGTTTGAACAGGCCAGGGACCTACAATGAGCAGTTCTTC. Amino acids: CASSLNRPGTYNEQFF.

On this clonotype itself: A read error may be the cause here, since a much bigger clone is one base away. V usage is TRBV6-6 and J usage is TRBJ2-7; 7 nucleotides line up with TRBD1. In germline, CDR1 is MNHNY, CDR2 SVGAGI (reference sequence). After removal of 10 bases from V and 6 bases from J, the junction contained 18 bases not matched to a gene. CDR3 length equals 15 residues. This CDR3 reads CANGADSTGITEQYF. CDR3 bases: TGTGCCAACGGGGCGGATTCGACAGGGATCACCGAGCAGTACTTC.